This TCR beta chain emerged from a study of blood T cell repertoires in COVID-19. Study details: Whether acute or convalescent, the COVID-19 samples came from the United States, Italy and Spain. In each case, the material was cDNA or gDNA derived from T cells, B-cell-depleted T cells, or PBMCs.

Followed longitudinally, the Seattle patients had been enrolled during active infection. Original processing methods: Reference gene primer amplification gave nucleated cell count estimates. The repertoire was sequenced with immunoSEQ multiplex PCR; TCRdb's copy has only in-frame clones and lacks some. The V and J calls and clone size are taken from that table; D and trimming were inferred from the DNA. The sample holds 380,000 or so clones, 80% to 90% seen once. This clone was detected once. The sequenced material came from peripheral blood. The clonotype was recovered from a woman aged 55 to 70 with COVID-19, enrolled during active disease.

CDR3 in amino acids: CASRLDRTNYGYTF. CDR3 bases: TGTGCCAGCAGACTCGACAGGACGAACTATGGCTACACCTTC. The chain couples TRBV5-4 to TRBJ1-2; possibly TRBD1 for D (6 bases). The CDR3 sequence is 14 residues long. Trimming took off 5 bases at V and 2 bases at J, with 13 bases between the two ends. Looked up from germline, CDR1 is SGHNT and CDR2 is YYREEE (reference sequence).